The present TCR beta chain was sequenced within a study of cytotoxic CD8 clonotypes in ibrutinib-treated CLL. Looked up from germline, CDR1 is SGHRS and CDR2 is YFSETQ. The CDR3 sequence is 14 residues long. J was trimmed by 6 bases and V by 4 bases; bases with no gene match: 4. This table comes from immunoSEQ multiplex PCR, and its TCRdb copy is limited to in-frame clones, with some not included. Among more than 200,000 clones listed, about four fifths were seen once. This sequence originates from a human donor with chronic lymphocytic leukemia. The material sequenced was PBMCs, taken after 12 months of ibrutinib treatment. The rearrangement joins TRBV5-1 to TRBJ2-2; 9 nucleotides align to TRBD1. The CDR3 here is CASSPDRGAGELFF. CDR3 bases: TGCGCCAGCAGCCCAGACAGGGGGGCCGGGGAGCTGTTTTTT.